This TCR beta chain stems from a study of T-cell reconstitution after alpha-beta-depleted transplantation in children. Germline assignment: CDR1 MNHEY and CDR2 SMNVEV (reference sequence). The CDR3 consists of 15 residues. Unmatched junction bases numbered 6, after V lost 6 bases and J lost 0 bases. The TCRbeta library was prepared with unique molecular identifiers. TCRdb passed the PCR reads through MiXCR, listing each CDR3 protein once. The sample contains 350,000 to 400,000 distinct CDR3 sequences, roughly 22% of which appear only once. This clonotype was recorded a few times. The sequencing here drew on PBMCs from the stem cell graft donor, taken from the stem cell graft. The clonotype comes from a human donor who donated a stem cell graft to a child with acute myeloid leukemia. The chain has TRBV27 and TRBJ2-3, with TRBD1 identical over 7 bases. CDR3 nucleotide sequence: TGTGCCAGCAGCCTGACAGGGCTTAGCACAGATACGCAGTATTTT. This sequence encodes CASSLTGLSTDTQYF.